This T cell receptor (beta chain) stems from a study of regulatory T cells in long-lasting Graves disease. The time point denotes: persistent/refractory GD, antithyroid drugs over 5 years with positive TRAb. Following extraction of RNA from PBMCs, that RNA was used to make the TCR library. This clonotype has a handful of counts. Its antigen is undetermined. CDR3-region Arm-PCR and iRepertoire HTBI primers produced the TCR beta libraries. Under the authors' procedure: Segment identification across samples yielded 62 TRBV and fewer than 15 TRBJ segments. Using its own MiXCR run on the multiplex PCR reads, TCRdb lists one record per CDR3 protein. TCRdb's processing, not the authors', yielded these V and J calls. The sample holds some 450,000 distinct CDR3 sequences, about 20% seen once. Broader study findings: Thyroid tissue was not studied; only peripheral blood was. In persistent patients, shared public clonotypes (2,741) outnumbered those in new patients (approximately 880). Graves' patients with persistent disease showed TCR diversity lower than patients newly diagnosed.

The origin of this receptor is a female donor with Graves disease. Here the sequenced sample was peripheral blood mononuclear cells (PBMCs), taken when the disease was refractory, from a patient treated with antithyroid drugs.

CDR3 residues: CASSRGDRGSFYGYTF. The CDR3, as DNA: TGCGCCAGCAGCCGCGGGGACAGGGGTTCTTTCTACGGCTACACCTTC. V and J are TRBV4-1 and TRBJ1-2, with TRBD1 identical over 10 bases. Germline V gene sequence: CDR1 MGHRA, CDR2 YSYEKL. V dropped 4 bases and J dropped 8; count of bases not matched to a gene: 13. This CDR3 region has 16 residues.